Shown below are 21 T cell receptor beta chains from a single sample sequenced in a study of T cell repertoires in cytomegalovirus infection. TCRdb called the reads again in MiXCR, with one record for every CDR3 protein. The profile shows 600,000 to 700,000 distinct CDR3 sequences, around 35% of them singletons. The antigens these receptors bind are not known. This material consisted of cultured PBMCs, taken from culture after CMV antigen stimulation. These receptors were taken from a human donor in good health (CMV status not recorded). Some clones in this sample may be carry-over from other donors' samples.

This clonotype was observed many times. The V gene is TRBV7-2, the J gene TRBJ1-1; D ambiguous. Germline assignment: CDR1 SGHTA and CDR2 FQGNSA. Between the trimmed V and J ends, which lost 0 bases and 1 base, there was a span of 9 bases. This CDR3 has 15 amino acids. CDR3 loop: CASSLAGPTNTEAFF. CDR3 bases: TGTGCCAGCAGCTTAGCCGGACCGACGAACACTGAAGCTTTCTTT.

The CDR3 loop is CASTSNTGELFF. The CDR3 bases are TGTGCCAGCACTTCAAACACCGGGGAGCTGTTTTTT. This chain uses TRBV12-3 or TRBV12-4 with TRBJ2-2; D gene ambiguous. Between the trimmed V and J ends, which lost 7 bases and 2 bases, there was a span of 5 bases. The CDR3 loop spans 12 amino acids.

This clonotype has a count of ten or more. The chain is built from TRBV12-3 or TRBV12-4 and TRBJ2-1; TRBD2 matches 7 bases. V shed 2 bases and J 3 bases; nucleotides not matched to a gene: 10. CDR3 length equals 17 residues. CDR3 sequence reads: CASSLSVGGSFYNEQFF. DNA for the CDR3: TGTGCCAGCAGTTTAAGTGTAGGCGGGAGCTTCTACAATGAGCAGTTCTTC.

The rearrangement links TRBV6-5 to TRBJ2-6; a weak D match, TRBD1 (6 bases). Germline CDR1 MNHEY, CDR2 SVGAGI. The CDR3 runs 16 residues. V was pared by 2 bases and J by 2 bases, with 10 bases between. CDR3: CASSYAPGAGANVLTF. The CDR3 coding sequence is TGTGCCAGCAGTTACGCCCCAGGGGCTGGGGCCAACGTCCTGACTTTC.

The J gene is TRBJ1-5, the V gene TRBV7-8, with D uncertain. This CDR3 contains 14 residues. Trimming left V 3 bases short and J 3 bases short, with 9 bases between. Germline V gene sequence: CDR1 SGHVS, CDR2 FQNEAQ. CDR3 region: CASSFRRDNQPQHF. The CDR3 coding sequence is TGTGCCAGCAGCTTTCGGAGGGACAATCAGCCCCAGCATTTT.

This clonotype was detected only a few times. One junction end does not reproduce the germline sequence, and a read error may be involved. This chain joins TRBV10-3 and TRBJ2-5, with 9 bases lining up with TRBD1. The CDR3 sequence is 13 residues long. Germline assignment: CDR1 ENHRY and CDR2 SYGVKD. DNA of the CDR3: TGTGCCATCAGTGACGCTCCGGGGACAGGGTTCCGCTTC. It encodes CAISDAPGTGFRF.

The J gene is TRBJ1-5, the V gene TRBV7-4, with D uncertain. The CDR3 totals 14 residues. CDR1 is SGHVT and CDR2 is SQSDAQ in the germline V gene. The V end was cut by 1 base, the J end by 7 bases, with 11 bases between. Here the CDR3 DNA reads TGTGCCAGCAGCTTAGAGGGCCCTAGACAGCCCCAGCATTTT. It is translated as CASSLEGPRQPQHF.

The rearrangement uses TRBV20-1 and TRBJ1-5; 7 bases align to TRBD1. The CDR3 covers 14 residues. The trim removed 3 bases at V and 5 bases at J, leaving 7 bases unmatched. The germline gives CDR1 DFQATT, CDR2 SNEGSKA (reference sequence). DNA for the CDR3: TGCAGTGCTAGGGTGGGACAGAGAGATCAGCCCCAGCATTTT. Its translation is CSARVGQRDQPQHF.

The chain carries TRBV28 and TRBJ2-7; tentative D call: TRBD1 (5 bases). CDR1 and CDR2 (germline): MDHEN, SYDVKM. The CDR3 runs 16 residues. V was shortened by 4 bases and J by 1 base, with 17 bases between the two germline ends. CDR3 sequence reads: CASSSTLRQGSYEQYF. The CDR3 nucleotides are TGTGCCAGCAGTTCTACACTCCGTCAGGGATCCTACGAGCAGTACTTC.

This rearrangement joins TRBV20-1 to TRBJ2-7, with D unclear. Trimming cost V 5 bases and J 0 bases, with 8 bases left between them. The germline gives CDR1 DFQATT, CDR2 SNEGSKA (reference sequence). The CDR3 is 12 amino acids. The CDR3 sequence: CSAAGISYEQYF. CDR3 bases: TGCAGTGCTGCAGGAATCTCCTACGAGCAGTACTTC.

This clonotype was detected only a few times. The chain has TRBV7-2 and TRBJ2-5, with TRBD2 matching over 13 bases. Germline CDR1 SGHTA, CDR2 FQGNSA. This CDR3 has 17 residues. V gave up 0 bases and J gave up 4 bases; unmatched junction bases: 5. CDR3 region: CASSLARTSGSIETQYF. The DNA for the CDR3 is TGTGCCAGCAGCTTAGCAAGGACTAGCGGGAGTATAGAGACCCAGTACTTC.

The V call is TRBV7-8, the J call TRBJ2-7; a weak D match, TRBD2 (6 bases). V gave up 0 bases and J gave up 4 bases, with 19 bases separating them. CDR1 is SGHVS and CDR2 is FQNEAQ in the germline V gene. This CDR3 comprises 17 residues. The CDR3 is CASSLAIGAARGYEQYF. DNA for the CDR3: TGTGCCAGCAGCTTAGCGATAGGGGCCGCGCGGGGATACGAGCAGTACTTC.

The chain joins TRBV12-3 or TRBV12-4 to TRBJ1-2; D may be TRBD1 (6 bases). The V end lost 5 bases, the J end lost 4 bases, and 8 bases lay between the germline ends. The length of the CDR3 is 12 residues. CDR3 in amino acids: CASSTGTYGYTF. CDR3 DNA sequence: TGTGCCAGCAGTACAGGGACCTATGGCTACACCTTC.

V and J are TRBV12-5 and TRBJ2-4; D is ambiguous. Trimming removed 0 bases at V and 1 base at J, with 10 bases between. The CDR3 extends over 16 amino acids. The germline V gene encodes CDR1 LGHNT and CDR2 FRNRAP. This CDR3 reads CASGLVRYLAKNIQYF. The DNA for the CDR3 is TGTGCTAGTGGTTTGGTACGGTACCTCGCCAAAAACATTCAGTACTTC.

V usage is TRBV28 and J usage is TRBJ1-1; D gene uncertain. The CDR3 is 18 residues long. V lost 4 bases and J 0 bases, leaving 21 bases between the germline ends. Germline CDR1 is MDHEN and CDR2 is SYDVKM. The CDR3 region is CASSSPGSQPTVNTEAFF. The CDR3 DNA reads as TGTGCCAGCAGTTCCCCGGGCAGCCAACCTACTGTGAACACTGAAGCTTTCTTT. The entire variable domain, with the rest obtained from reference TRBV28 and TRBJ1-1, is as follows: DVKVTQSSRYLVKRTGEKVFLECVQDMDHENMFWYRQDPGLGLRLIYFSYDVKMKEKGDIPEGYSVSREKKERFSLILESASTNQTSMYLCASSSPGSQPTVNTEAFFGQGTRLTVV.

CDR3 in amino acids: CASKGGVGFEQYF. CDR3 coding DNA: TGTGCCAGCAAGGGCGGGGTTGGTTTCGAGCAGTACTTC. This chain uses TRBV7-6 with TRBJ2-7, with D possibly TRBD2 on 6 matching bases. This CDR3 region has 13 residues. V was pared by 7 bases and J by 6 bases, with 16 bases between. The germline CDR1 and CDR2 sequences are SGHVS and FNYEAQ.

At least ten counts were recorded for this clonotype. V gene TRBV7-2 combines with J gene TRBJ2-3; possibly TRBD2 for D (5 bases). The V gene lost 4 bases and the J gene lost 8 bases, with 10 bases spanning the gap. The CDR3 loop spans 12 amino acids. Looked up from germline, CDR1 is SGHTA and CDR2 is FQGNSA. This CDR3 is CASSYIRGTQYF. DNA for the CDR3: TGTGCCAGCAGCTACATCCGGGGTACGCAGTATTTT.

V gene TRBV6-1 combines with J gene TRBJ1-2; D unresolved. The CDR3 has 13 amino acids. Trimming removed 3 bases at V and 8 bases at J, with 13 bases between. CDR1 is MNHNS and CDR2 is SASEGT in the germline V gene. CDR3 region: CASSDVVASGYTF. For the CDR3, the DNA is TGTGCCAGCAGTGATGTGGTGGCTAGCGGCTACACCTTC.

This clonotype appeared a few times. The rearrangement joins TRBV6-5 to TRBJ2-5, with TRBD2 matching 9 bases. This CDR3 has 14 residues. Losses at the gene ends were 8 bases for V and 2 bases for J; bases not matched to a gene: 6. Germline V gives CDR1 MNHEY, CDR2 SVGAGI. CDR3: CASARGGSQETQYF. The CDR3 nucleotides are TGTGCCAGCGCGCGGGGGGGATCACAAGAGACCCAGTACTTC.

This clonotype has a handful of counts. The J gene is TRBJ2-2, the V gene TRBV28; weak D call: TRBD1 (5 bases). The germline gives CDR1 MDHEN, CDR2 SYDVKM. CDR3 length equals 15 residues. V was pared by 3 bases and J by 4 bases, with 12 bases between. The CDR3 spells CASSFTGFLTGELFF. The CDR3 nucleotides are TGTGCCAGCAGTTTTACAGGCTTTCTCACCGGGGAGCTGTTTTTT.

In this sample, this clonotype turned up a few times. The genes are TRBV5-4 and TRBJ1-2; possibly TRBD1 for D (5 bases). Between the trimmed V and J ends, which lost 0 bases and 4 bases, there was a span of 10 bases. The CDR3 loop spans 14 amino acids. Germline lookup yields CDR1 SGHNT and CDR2 YYREEE (reference sequence). The CDR3 here is CASSLVGTFYGYTF. CDR3 bases: TGTGCCAGCAGCTTGGTTGGGACGTTCTATGGCTACACCTTC.